A selection of T cell receptor beta chains follows, all from one sample in a study of cytomegalovirus exposure and HLA in healthy donors. Libraries were prepared by immunoSEQ multiplex PCR; TCRdb keeps only in-frame clonotypes and omits some of them. The data hold about 160,000 clones, with roughly 80% observed a single time. The sequenced sample consisted of PBMCs. These receptors all stem from a man in his fifties in good health and CMV-seropositive. CDR3s include the opening cysteine and the closing phenylalanine or tryptophan. The D gene is left open where the match is weak. Size is omitted from some rows. Given values are once, few, many or a class for expanded clones.

DNA	CDR3	D	V	J	size
TGTGCCAGCAGCTCCTCTTCGGAGACCCAGTACTTC	CASSSSSETQYF	.	TRBV7-3	TRBJ2-5	.
TGTGCCAGCGGGACAGTATACACTGAAGCTTTCTTT	CASGTVYTEAFF	TRBD1	TRBV2	TRBJ1-1	once
TGCGTCAGCAGCTGGACAGGGGGCTCTAACTATGGCTACACCTTC	CVSSWTGGSNYGYTF	TRBD1	TRBV5-1	TRBJ1-2	.
TGTGCCAGCAGCTTACTAGCGGGAGGGCAGAACATTCAGTACTTC	CASSLLAGGQNIQYF	TRBD2	TRBV28	TRBJ2-4	.
TGCGCCAGCAGCTTGGGGACTAGCGGGAGACAAGGTGAGCAGTACTTC	CASSLGTSGRQGEQYF	TRBD2	TRBV5-1	TRBJ2-7	.
TGTGCCAGTAGTGCGGACAGTTTTTATAGCAATCAGCCCCAGCATTTT	CASSADSFYSNQPQHF	.	TRBV19	TRBJ1-5	few
TGTGCCAGCAGCCCCCTAGCGGGAGGGATGGCAGATACGCAGTATTTT	CASSPLAGGMADTQYF	TRBD2	TRBV5-4	TRBJ2-3	.
TGCAGCGTTGGGGGGACTCAGGGATACACTGAAGCTTTCTTT	CSVGGTQGYTEAFF	.	TRBV29-1	TRBJ1-1	.
TGTGCCAGCTCACCACCGGGACTAGCGGGGGCCGGGGAGCTGTTTTTT	CASSPPGLAGAGELFF	TRBD2	TRBV18	TRBJ2-2	.
TGTGCCAGCAGTGATGGGTTCCGGGGCTATGGCTACACCTTC	CASSDGFRGYGYTF	.	TRBV6-1	TRBJ1-2	.
TGTGCCAGCAGCCGGGGGTACAGCACACTCGATGAAAAACTGTTTTTT	CASSRGYSTLDEKLFF	.	TRBV7-9	TRBJ1-4	.
TGTGCCAGCACCCAGGGCCTCCTGGAGCAGTACTTC	CASTQGLLEQYF	.	TRBV2	TRBJ2-7	few
TGTGCCAGCAGCTTAGCGAAGGGATTGGGAGTTAATGAAAAACTGTTTTTT	CASSLAKGLGVNEKLFF	.	TRBV7-9	TRBJ1-4	few
TGTGCCTGGAGTCTGGGACTAGCCGCAGAGACCCAGTACTTC	CAWSLGLAAETQYF	TRBD2	TRBV30	TRBJ2-5	.
TGCAGCTTTTGGACAGCGGGGAGAACAGATACGCAGTATTTT	CSFWTAGRTDTQYF	.	TRBV29-1	TRBJ2-3	.
TGTGCCAGCAGTTTTGGAGGCCAAGAGACCCAGTACTTC	CASSFGGQETQYF	.	TRBV28	TRBJ2-5	.